This T cell receptor (beta chain) was identified during a study of cytomegalovirus exposure and HLA in healthy donors. Whole-study findings and limits: A link between a missense DCLRE1C variant and TCR beta V- and J-gene trimming emerged from a later analysis.

Of note for this clone: Its antigen remains unidentified.

A multiplex PCR was run with 60 Vbeta primers and 13 Jbeta primers. Method: immunoSEQ multiplex PCR; TCRdb's copy keeps in-frame clones and lacks some. The sample contains a few hundred thousand clones, around nine tenths of which appear only once. The sequence came from a girl aged 2-10 years in good health and CMV-seronegative. The sample comprised PBMCs.

The CDR3 DNA reads as TGCAGCGTCGGCAACCGGGACAGGGGGCGGGATGAGCAGTTCTTC. Protein sequence: CSVGNRDRGRDEQFF. The V and J genes are TRBV29-1 and TRBJ2-1; TRBD1 matches 12 bases. Germline-derived CDR1 and CDR2 are SQVTM and ANQGSEA. The CDR3 runs 15 residues. Unmatched junction bases numbered 11, after V lost 6 bases and J lost 8 bases.